The 14 T cell receptor beta chains in this list originate from one sample, sequenced in a study of T cell responses to AZD1222 COVID-19 vaccine. Measured with immunoSEQ multiplex PCR; TCRdb has only the in-frame clones, and not every one. Of roughly 150,000 clones listed, just over 90% are singletons. This material consisted of peripheral blood, taken 28 days after the second AZD1222 dose. The receptors were gathered from an adult who received the AZD1222 COVID-19 vaccine.

The rearrangement uses TRBV5-1 and TRBJ2-1, with 7 bases that match TRBD1. Germline lookup yields CDR1 SGHRS and CDR2 YFSETQ. The CDR3 covers 14 residues. Trimming cost V 4 bases and J 4 bases; bases outside gene matches: 5. CDR3 DNA: TGCGCCAGCAGCCCACCGGGACAGTACAATGAGCAGTTCTTC. As protein: CASSPPGQYNEQFF.

The rearrangement uses TRBV27 and TRBJ1-5; tentatively, D is TRBD1 (5 bases). Trimming removed 0 bases from V and 3 bases from J, with 15 bases in between. Germline V CDR1 and CDR2: MNHEY, SMNVEV (reference sequence). This CDR3 is 17 amino acids long. CDR3 loop: CASSLSVAGGSNQPQHF. The CDR3 DNA is TGTGCCAGCAGTTTATCGGTCGCGGGGGGTTCCAATCAGCCCCAGCATTTT.

This clone was seen a few times. The V gene is TRBV11-2, the J gene TRBJ1-1; maybe TRBD1 (6 bases). This CDR3 contains 14 residues. Germline-derived CDR1 and CDR2 are SGHAT and FQNNGV. The V end was cut by 4 bases, the J end by 7 bases, with 16 bases between. CDR3 loop: CASSSSQGRYEAFF. As DNA, the CDR3 is TGTGCCAGCAGCTCCTCACAGGGAAGATATGAAGCTTTCTTT. The full variable domain, rest sourced from reference TRBV11-2 and TRBJ1-1, is EAGVAQSPRYKIIEKRQSVAFWCNPISGHATLYWYQQILGQGPKLLIQFQNNGVVDDSQLPKDRFSAERLKGVDSTLKIQPAKLEDSAVYLCASSSSQGRYEAFFGQGTRLTVV.

V gene TRBV7-8 combines with J gene TRBJ2-6; a weak D match, TRBD2 (5 bases). Trimming removed 3 bases from V and 2 bases from J, with 11 bases in between. Germline V CDR1 and CDR2: SGHVS, FQNEAQ. The CDR3 runs 16 residues. This chain's CDR3 is CASSFGVRAGANVLTF. As DNA, the CDR3 is TGTGCCAGCAGCTTCGGGGTCCGGGCTGGGGCCAACGTCCTGACTTTC. The variable domain in full, with the rest retrieved from reference TRBV7-8 and TRBJ2-6, is GAGVSQSPRYKVAKRGQDVALRCDPISGHVSLFWYQQALGQGPEFLTYFQNEAQLDKSGLPSDRFFAERPEGSVSTLKIQRTQQEDSAVYLCASSFGVRAGANVLTFGAGSRLTVL.

This chain uses TRBV7-9 with TRBJ2-1; D perhaps matches TRBD1 (5 bases). This CDR3 spans 14 amino acids. CDR1 and CDR2 (germline): SEHNR, FQNEAQ (reference sequence). Between the trimmed V and J ends, which lost 3 bases and 8 bases, there was a span of 14 bases. As DNA, the CDR3 is TGTGCCAGCAGCTTCCTAGGGGCCCCCTATGAGCAGTTCTTC. Residues: CASSFLGAPYEQFF.

This chain links TRBV10-3 with TRBJ2-7; weak D call: TRBD1 (5 bases). Deletions cut 4 bases from V and 5 bases from J, with 15 bases between. Germline assignment: CDR1 ENHRY and CDR2 SYGVKD. The CDR3 has 14 residues. CDR3 sequence: CAISGVRDKDEQYF. CDR3 nucleotides: TGTGCCATCAGTGGGGTCAGGGATAAAGACGAGCAGTACTTC.

The chain employs TRBV7-8 and TRBJ1-5; unclear D gene. This CDR3 is built from 15 residues. Per germline, CDR1 SGHVS and CDR2 FQNEAQ. The V end lost 1 base, the J end lost 0 bases, and 7 bases lay between the germline ends. CDR3 sequence reads: CASSLERDSNQPQHF. The CDR3, as DNA: TGTGCCAGCAGCTTAGAGCGAGATAGCAATCAGCCCCAGCATTTT.

The CDR3 protein is CASSLSDRGRAANEKLFF. CDR3 DNA sequence: TGTGCCAGCTCACTATCGGACAGGGGGCGTGCAGCTAATGAAAAACTGTTTTTT. The chain combines TRBV18 with TRBJ1-4; 11 bases align to TRBD1. The trim removed 4 bases at V and 3 bases at J, leaving 10 bases unmatched. Looked up from germline, CDR1 is KGHSH and CDR2 is LQKENI. This CDR3 comprises 18 residues.

This chain links TRBV4-3 with TRBJ1-2; D not resolved. Germline V gives CDR1 LGHNA, CDR2 YSLEER. The CDR3 spans 15 residues. Deletions cut 0 bases from V and 4 bases from J, with 12 bases between. CDR3 DNA: TGCGCCAGCAGCCAAGAGGCCAGAGGTGCCTATGGCTACACCTTC. Translated, it gives CASSQEARGAYGYTF.

This chain connects TRBV27 to TRBJ1-3; unclear D gene. CDR3 length: 15 residues. CDR1 and CDR2 (germline): MNHEY, SMNVEV (reference sequence). Trimming stripped 5 bases from V and 0 bases from J, with 11 bases between. This CDR3 is CASSPWEGSGNTIYF. Here the CDR3 DNA reads TGTGCCAGCAGTCCCTGGGAAGGCTCTGGAAACACCATATATTTT.

The chain is built from TRBV10-3 and TRBJ1-1; a weak D match, TRBD1 (5 bases). Trimming shortened V by 2 bases and J by 4 bases, and 17 bases separated the two germline ends. The CDR3 sequence is 16 residues long. Germline-derived CDR1 and CDR2 are ENHRY and SYGVKD. The CDR3 nucleotides read TGTGCCATCAGTGAGGGGTCCAGGGCCGGGAGCACTGAAGCTTTCTTT. The encoded protein is CAISEGSRAGSTEAFF.

V is TRBV27 and J is TRBJ1-6, with D unclear. Trimming removed 3 bases from V and 14 bases from J, with 17 bases in between. Looked up from germline, CDR1 is MNHEY and CDR2 is SMNVEV (reference sequence). The CDR3 is 14 amino acids. The CDR3 region has the DNA TGTGCCAGCAGTTTCGACACCCGTCTCCGAACCCTCCACTTT. Amino acid sequence: CASSFDTRLRTLHF.

V usage is TRBV7-9 and J usage is TRBJ2-3; D is possibly TRBD1 or TRBD2 (5 bases each). V was pared by 4 bases and J by 1 base, with 18 bases between. Per the germline V gene, CDR1 is SEHNR and CDR2 is FQNEAQ (reference sequence). The CDR3 is 17 amino acids. CDR3 in DNA: TGTGCCAGCAGCTCGCCGGGACGCGGTTTGGGCACAGATACGCAGTATTTT. It specifies CASSSPGRGLGTDTQYF.

The rearrangement joins TRBV19 to TRBJ2-1; 9 bases line up with TRBD2. This CDR3 contains 15 residues. Unmatched junction bases numbered 8, after V lost 3 bases and J lost 8 bases. Germline V gene data show CDR1 as LNHDA and CDR2 as SQIVND (reference sequence). The CDR3 here is CASSIGASGIHEQFF. The CDR3 nucleotides read TGTGCCAGTAGTATTGGGGCTAGCGGGATCCATGAGCAGTTCTTC.